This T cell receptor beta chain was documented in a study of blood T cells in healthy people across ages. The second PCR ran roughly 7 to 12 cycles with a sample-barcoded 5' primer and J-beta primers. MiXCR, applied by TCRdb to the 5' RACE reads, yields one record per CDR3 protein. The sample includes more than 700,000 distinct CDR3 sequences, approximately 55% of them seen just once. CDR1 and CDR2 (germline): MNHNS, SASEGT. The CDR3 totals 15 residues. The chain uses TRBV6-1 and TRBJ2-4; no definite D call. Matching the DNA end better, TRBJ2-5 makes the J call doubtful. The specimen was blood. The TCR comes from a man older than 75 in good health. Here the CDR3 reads CASSAEGAGQETQYF. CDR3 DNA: TGTGCCAGCAGTGCAGAAGGCGCAGGTCAAGAGACCCAGTACTTC.